This entry describes one T cell receptor beta chain. Trimming removed 1 base from V and 1 base from J, with 8 bases in between. The CDR3 totals 14 residues. The germline V gene has CDR1 SGHRS and CDR2 YFSETQ. This specimen comes from a study of blood T cells in healthy people across ages. Sample-barcoded 5' priming and a J-beta primer mix drove a second PCR of 7 to 11 cycles. One entry per CDR3 protein, called by TCRdb with MiXCR from the 5' RACE reads. In the table there are roughly 1,500,000 distinct CDR3 sequences, 30% to 40% of which are singletons. V is TRBV5-1 and J is TRBJ1-1; no firm D call. The sample taken for sequencing was blood. The sequence was obtained from a woman aged 25 to 39 in good health. The CDR3 DNA reads TGCGCCAGCAGCTTGTCCTGGGCGAACACTGAAGCTTTCTTT. It encodes CASSLSWANTEAFF.